This record covers a single T cell receptor beta chain. Its target is unknown. This sample is drawn from a study of cytomegalovirus exposure and HLA in healthy donors. Study results and caveats: Being productive about 90% or about 30% of the time was typical of most TCR beta V segments in an earlier analysis.

The PCR was carried out with 60 Vbeta primers and 13 Jbeta primers. As processed by the authors: Per a later analysis, the number of unique TCR beta chains was some 82 million, of which about 10 million were shared. Assay: immunoSEQ multiplex PCR; the TCRdb copy retains only in-frame clones and omits some. V, J and clone size were drawn from that table, and D and trimming were deduced from the DNA. The table for this sample gives about 58,000 clones. The germline V gene has CDR1 SGHRS and CDR2 YFSETQ. The CDR3 has 13 amino acids. V was clipped by 2 bases and J by 11 bases; unmatched bases: 6. This TCR derives from a woman aged 18-30 years in good health and CMV-seronegative. Sequencing was carried out using PBMCs. The chain has TRBV5-1 and TRBJ1-5; 8 bases line up with TRBD1. In DNA form, the CDR3 reads TGCGCCAGCAGCTTAGGACAGGGTGAGACCCAGCATTTT. Protein product: CASSLGQGETQHF.